This section outlines one T cell receptor (beta chain) sequence together with its context. Its antigen remains unidentified. The data stem from a study of cytomegalovirus exposure and HLA in healthy donors. The wider study: The study's early data release held about 80 million unique TCRs from HLA-typed donors.

Study-wide findings and caveats: In a later analysis, a missense DCLRE1C variant was linked to TCR beta V- and J-gene trimming. Association with HLA alleles at 0.05 false discovery rate was found for 16,951 TCR beta sequences in a later analysis. Equally common other TCR beta chains were less clonally expanded than HLA-associated ones, a later analysis found.

Germline values: CDR1 LNHNV, CDR2 YYDKDF (reference sequence). J was trimmed by 1 base and V by 1 base; bases with no gene match: 2. This CDR3 is 17 amino acids long. The study ran its PCR with 60 Vbeta and 13 Jbeta primers. Sequencing was performed with immunoSEQ multiplex PCR; in TCRdb, only in-frame clones are kept and a portion is missing. Of some 140,000 clones listed, over 70% are singletons. The sample was PBMCs. This clonotype was sampled from a woman aged 40 to 50 in good health and CMV-seronegative. The chain is built from TRBV15 and TRBJ2-3; 13 bases match TRBD2. The CDR3 protein is CATSRATSGGGTDTQYF. The CDR3 nucleotides read TGTGCCACCAGCAGAGCAACTAGCGGGGGGGGCACAGATACGCAGTATTTT.